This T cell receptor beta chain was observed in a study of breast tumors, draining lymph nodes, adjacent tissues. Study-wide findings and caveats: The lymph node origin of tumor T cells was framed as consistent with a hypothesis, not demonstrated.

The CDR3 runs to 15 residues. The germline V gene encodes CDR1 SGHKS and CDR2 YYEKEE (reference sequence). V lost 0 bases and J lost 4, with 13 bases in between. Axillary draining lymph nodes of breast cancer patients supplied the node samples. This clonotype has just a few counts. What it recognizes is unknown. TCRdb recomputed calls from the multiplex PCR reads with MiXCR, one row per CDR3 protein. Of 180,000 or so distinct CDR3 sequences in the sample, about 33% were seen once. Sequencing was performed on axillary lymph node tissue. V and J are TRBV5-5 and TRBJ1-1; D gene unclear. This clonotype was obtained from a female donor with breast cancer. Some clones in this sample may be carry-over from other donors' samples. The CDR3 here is CASSLGLIGSTEAFF. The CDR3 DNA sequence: TGTGCCAGCAGCTTGGGGTTAATCGGGAGCACTGAAGCTTTCTTT.